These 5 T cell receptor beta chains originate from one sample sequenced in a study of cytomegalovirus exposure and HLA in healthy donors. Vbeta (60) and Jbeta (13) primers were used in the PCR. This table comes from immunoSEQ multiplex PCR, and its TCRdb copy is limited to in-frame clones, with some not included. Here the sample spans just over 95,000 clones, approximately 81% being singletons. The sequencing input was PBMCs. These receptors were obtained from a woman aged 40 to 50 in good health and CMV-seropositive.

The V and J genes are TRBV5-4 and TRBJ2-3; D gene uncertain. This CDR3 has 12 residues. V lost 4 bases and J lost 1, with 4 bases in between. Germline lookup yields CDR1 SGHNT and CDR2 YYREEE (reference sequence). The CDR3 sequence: CASSPGTDTQYF. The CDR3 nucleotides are TGTGCCAGCAGCCCTGGCACAGATACGCAGTATTTT.

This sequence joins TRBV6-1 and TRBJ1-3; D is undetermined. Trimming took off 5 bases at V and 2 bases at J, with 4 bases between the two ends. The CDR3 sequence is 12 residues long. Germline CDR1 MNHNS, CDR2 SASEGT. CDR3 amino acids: CASSLTGNTIYF. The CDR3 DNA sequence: TGTGCCAGCAGTCTTACTGGAAACACCATATATTTT.

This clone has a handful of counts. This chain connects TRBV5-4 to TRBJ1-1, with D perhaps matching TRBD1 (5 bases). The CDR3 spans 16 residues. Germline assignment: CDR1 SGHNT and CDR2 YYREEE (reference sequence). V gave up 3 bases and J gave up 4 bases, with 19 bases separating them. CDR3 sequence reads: CASSYYIAPGGTEAFF. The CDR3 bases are TGTGCCAGCAGCTATTACATCGCACCCGGGGGCACTGAAGCTTTCTTT.

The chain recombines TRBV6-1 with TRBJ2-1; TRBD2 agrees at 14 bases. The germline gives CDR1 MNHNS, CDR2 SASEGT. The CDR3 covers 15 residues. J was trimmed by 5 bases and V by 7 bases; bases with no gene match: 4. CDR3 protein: CASTPGLAGDNEQFF. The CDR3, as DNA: TGTGCCAGCACCCCGGGACTAGCGGGAGACAATGAGCAGTTCTTC.

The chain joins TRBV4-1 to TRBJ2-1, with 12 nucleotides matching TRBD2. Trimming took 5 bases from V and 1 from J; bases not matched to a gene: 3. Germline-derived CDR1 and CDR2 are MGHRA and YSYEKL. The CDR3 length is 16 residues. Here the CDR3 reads CASSTLAGGSYNEQFF. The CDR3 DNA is TGCGCCAGCAGCACCCTAGCGGGAGGGTCCTACAATGAGCAGTTCTTC.